These T cell receptor beta chains were read from a single sample in a study of Ad26.COV2.S vaccination and SARS-CoV-2 variants. TCRdb's table, derived via immunoSEQ multiplex PCR, lists solely in-frame clones and lacks some. The sample comprises 300,000 to 400,000 clones, 92% of which are singletons, and about 3.8% rests with the top ten. Sequencing was performed on peripheral blood, taken after recovery from COVID-19. The receptors shown here come from a human donor who had recovered from COVID-19. The CDR3 runs from the conserved cysteine through the conserved F or W. The D gene is left open where the match is weak. Clone size, where shown, is once, few, many, or a class for clones that have expanded.

j_call d_call v_call clone_size cdr3_aa cdr3_nt
TRBJ1-1 . TRBV3-1/TRBV3-2 . CASSQDRHEPIFTEAFF TGTGCCAGCAGCCAAGATCGGCATGAACCGATTTTCACTGAAGCTTTCTTT
TRBJ1-1 TRBD1 TRBV5-4 . CASSLGDRQRTEAFF TGTGCCAGCAGCTTAGGGGACAGGCAAAGAACTGAAGCTTTCTTT
TRBJ2-4 . TRBV10-1 . CASSDPDRNIQYF TGCGCCAGCAGTGACCCCGACAGAAACATTCAGTACTTC
TRBJ2-7 . TRBV6-5 few CASSRDAGTEQYF TGTGCCAGCAGTAGGGACGCTGGTACCGAGCAGTACTTC
TRBJ2-7 . TRBV5-1 . CASSPQTHEQYF TGCGCCAGCAGCCCACAGACCCACGAGCAGTACTTC
TRBJ2-5 TRBD1 TRBV18 once CASSPPWGQGAQETQYF TGTGCCAGCTCACCACCGTGGGGACAGGGAGCCCAAGAGACCCAGTACTTC
TRBJ1-4 . TRBV25-1 . CASSEHTATNEKLFF TGTGCCAGCAGTGAGCACACCGCAACTAATGAAAAACTGTTTTTT
TRBJ2-7 . TRBV27 . CASSPGGGYEQYF TGTGCCAGCAGTCCTGGGGGCGGCTACGAGCAGTACTTC
TRBJ2-3 TRBD2 TRBV7-9 . CASSLDHGGAADTQYF TGTGCCAGCAGCTTAGACCACGGGGGGGCGGCAGATACGCAGTATTTT
TRBJ2-5 . TRBV3-1/TRBV3-2 once CASSQAEDWLRETQYF TGTGCCAGCAGCCAAGCCGAAGACTGGTTAAGAGAGACCCAGTACTTC
TRBJ2-2 . TRBV11-2 . CASSLDRGGTGELFF TGTGCCAGCAGCTTAGACAGGGGTGGCACCGGGGAGCTGTTTTTT
TRBJ1-4 TRBD1 TRBV2 . CASSESSGGKLFF TGTGCCAGCAGTGAAAGTTCAGGGGGAAAACTGTTTTTT
TRBJ2-7 . TRBV29-1 . CSANREWRGEQYF TGCAGCGCAAACAGGGAATGGCGGGGCGAGCAGTACTTC
TRBJ1-1 . TRBV29-1 . CSVVGGAPTEAFF TGCAGCGTTGTGGGCGGCGCACCCACTGAAGCTTTCTTT
TRBJ1-4 . TRBV5-1 . CASSLLTTNEKLFF TGCGCCAGCAGCTTGCTGACTACGAATGAAAAACTGTTTTTT
TRBJ2-1 TRBD2 TRBV19 . CASSGTGGGSYNEQFF TGTGCCAGTAGTGGAACTGGGGGGGGCTCCTACAATGAGCAGTTCTTC
TRBJ2-4 . TRBV10-3 . CAISEPPDIQYF TGTGCCATCAGTGAGCCTCCGGACATTCAGTACTTC
TRBJ1-2 . TRBV9 once CASSPSDGYTF TGTGCCAGCAGCCCCTCGGATGGCTACACCTTC
TRBJ2-2 TRBD2 TRBV5-5 . CASSLFRVAGGANTGELFF TGTGCCAGCAGCTTGTTTCGCGTCGCGGGGGGCGCGAACACCGGGGAGCTGTTTTTT
TRBJ2-7 . TRBV7-2 . CASSLAQTYEQYF TGTGCCAGCAGCCTAGCTCAAACCTACGAGCAGTACTTC
TRBJ1-1 . TRBV10-1 . CASSSGTKGEAFF TGCGCCAGCAGTTCCGGGACAAAAGGGGAAGCTTTCTTT
TRBJ1-2 . TRBV7-8 once CASSLVPTGQTSDGYTF TGTGCCAGCAGCTTAGTACCGACGGGGCAGACCAGCGATGGCTACACCTTC
TRBJ1-2 . TRBV6-5 once CASSLGLANYGYTF TGTGCCAGCAGTTTAGGGTTAGCTAACTATGGCTACACCTTC
TRBJ2-7 TRBD1 TRBV9 . CASSAQGGQGFEQYF TGTGCCAGCAGCGCCCAAGGGGGACAGGGGTTCGAGCAGTACTTC
TRBJ2-2 . TRBV2 . CASSEARPTGELFF TGTGCCAGCAGTGAGGCCCGCCCCACCGGGGAGCTGTTTTTT
TRBJ1-6 . TRBV2 . CASRSPLHF TGTGCCAGCAGGTCACCCCTCCACTTT
TRBJ1-1 TRBD1 TRBV18 . CASSWGQGRIGTEAFF TGTGCCAGCTCATGGGGACAGGGGAGAATAGGGACTGAAGCTTTCTTT
TRBJ1-2 TRBD1 TRBV6-5 . CASRADRGSNYGYTF TGTGCCAGCAGAGCGGACAGGGGATCAAACTATGGCTACACCTTC
TRBJ1-4 . TRBV5-6 . CASSPGTGWKNEKLFF TGTGCCAGCAGCCCCGGGACGGGATGGAAAAATGAAAAACTGTTTTTT
TRBJ1-1 . TRBV5-6 . CASSLRGGPEAFF TGTGCCAGCAGCTTGCGAGGGGGGCCTGAAGCTTTCTTT
TRBJ1-1 . TRBV10-1 . CASSERINTEAFF TGCGCCAGCAGTGAGCGGATCAACACTGAAGCTTTCTTT
TRBJ1-6 TRBD1 TRBV20-1 . CSASVGTDNSPLHF TGCAGTGCTAGTGTGGGGACAGATAATTCACCCCTCCACTTT
TRBJ1-2 . TRBV19 . CASNGRQDYGYTF TGTGCCAGTAATGGGCGTCAGGACTATGGCTACACCTTC
TRBJ2-7 . TRBV5-1 . CASSLVTSGEQYF TGCGCCAGCAGCTTGGTTACGTCGGGGGAGCAGTACTTC
TRBJ1-6 . TRBV10-2 . CATAASAYNSPLHF TGCGCCACCGCCGCTTCCGCCTATAATTCACCCCTCCACTTT
TRBJ2-3 . TRBV9 . CASSVVGQSTDTQYF TGTGCCAGCAGCGTAGTTGGACAGAGCACAGATACGCAGTATTTT
TRBJ2-1 . TRBV5-5 . CASGRGAGEQFF TGTGCCAGCGGTAGGGGGGCTGGGGAGCAGTTCTTC
TRBJ1-6 . TRBV9 . CASSVVGSDSPLHF TGTGCCAGCAGCGTAGTTGGGTCCGATTCACCCCTCCACTTT
TRBJ1-3 . TRBV2 . CASSETQTRSSGNTIYF TGTGCCAGCAGTGAAACACAAACCCGCTCTTCTGGAAACACCATATATTTT
TRBJ1-5 . TRBV27 . CASSTSGPTGSRPQHF TGTGCCAGCAGCACGTCGGGCCCAACAGGGTCTCGGCCCCAGCATTTT
TRBJ1-5 TRBD1 TRBV10-2 . CASSVAGQGNQPQHF TGCGCCAGCAGTGTAGCAGGACAGGGCAATCAGCCCCAGCATTTT
TRBJ1-6 . TRBV27 . CASSLSGDRRSPLHF TGTGCCAGCAGTTTATCGGGAGATCGGCGTTCACCCCTCCACTTT